The present TCR beta chain was sequenced within a study of blood T cell repertoires in COVID-19. Study in general: Spain, Italy and the United States supplied samples that represented acute and convalescent COVID-19. From T cells, B-cell-depleted T cells, or PBMCs came the material, which was cDNA or gDNA.

This clone was recorded once. V shed 8 bases, J shed 2 bases, and the junction held 2 bases outside the gene matches. The germline V gene encodes CDR1 SNHLY and CDR2 FYNNEI. This CDR3 region has 14 residues. Original processing methods: Amplification with reference gene primers provided the estimates of nucleated cell counts. Some clones are missing from TCRdb's copy, which holds only in-frame ones; the method was immunoSEQ multiplex PCR. The D gene and trimming were derived from the DNA, and the V and J assignments and clone size from that table. Altogether 250,000 to 300,000 clones are present, 80% to 90% being singletons, with the ten largest covering 11%.

The sequenced sample was peripheral blood. This receptor was obtained from a woman in her seventies with acute or convalescent COVID-19. The rearrangement joins TRBV2 to TRBJ1-5; 11 positions agree with TRBD1. For the CDR3, the DNA is TGTGCCAGCGGGGGACAGGGGGGCAATCAGCCCCAGCATTTT. It specifies CASGGQGGNQPQHF.